This T cell receptor beta chain stems from a study of blood T cell repertoires in COVID-19 (TCRdb year 2020). For context, the study as a whole: Collaborator samples came from the United States, Italy and Spain and covered acute and convalescent phases of COVID-19. The repertoires were released in a freely available public database meant as a resource for research on the immune response to SARS-CoV-2. Deeply sampled blood TCRbeta repertoires from subjects exposed to, actively infected with, or recovered from COVID-19 were included in the dataset. The samples were drawn from the first 160 participants of the ongoing ImmuneRACE study and from some 1,300 subjects provided by 6 global collaborators. Where available, HLA class I and class II types were obtained from metadata supplied by the sample provider rather than from assay-based typing. The material from the prospective study consisted of cDNA or gDNA derived from T cells, B-cell-depleted T cells, or PBMCs. Sample metadata almost always included a de-identified subject ID, COVID-19 status, age in years and sex.

The paper as a whole reports these results and caveats: Clinical and demographic metadata were provided uncurated, with the amount varying by source and participant.

The immunoSEQ Assay, a bias-controlled multiplex PCR, was used to amplify TCRbeta CDR3 regions from genomic DNA. Per the authors' processing: Nucleated cell counts per sample were estimated from amplification of reference gene primers within the assay. Sequence reads were collapsed and filtered to measure the absolute abundance of every unique TCRbeta CDR3 rearrangement. For each sample, productive Simpson clonality was calculated by taking the square root of Simpson's diversity index across productive rearrangements. The table comes from immuneACCESS by way of TCRdb, which keeps in-frame sequences with V and J called. Part of the clones is missing from these tables; in studies checked, under half for an unresolved V gene and the rest for unknown reasons. V and J calls and clone size come straight from that table; D and trimming were deduced from the DNA. Recorded for this sample are 55,000 to 80,000 clones; about 81% of them occurred a single time. 9.2% of the sample belongs to the ten largest clones.

On this clone itself: Its antigen has not been determined. Within one base of it there is no much larger clone, and no base qualities were kept.

As encoded in the germline V gene (reference sequence), CDR1 is PRHDT while CDR2 is FYEKMQ. V loses 3 bases, J loses 7 bases, and the germline ends lie 13 bases apart. The CDR3 sequence holds 14 residues, the cysteine and phenylalanine included. Here the CDR3 DNA is all that survives: 42 bases in frame from base 1. Whole blood was collected in K2EDTA tubes by collaborating institutions according to the institutions' own protocols. For TCRbeta analysis, collaborators shipped samples as frozen whole blood, isolated PBMCs, or DNA extracted from either of those sample types. Sequenced: peripheral blood. The sequence derives from a human donor in a cohort sampled during active COVID-19. The chain uses TRBV13 and TRBJ2-1, and perhaps TRBD2 as D gene, on 5 matching bases. The DNA sequence follows: TGTGCCAGCAGCTTGGGTCGGGAATTGAATGAGCAGTTCTTC. It specifies CASSLGRELNEQFF.